The next 10 T cell receptor beta chains were all read from a single sample in a study of cytomegalovirus exposure and HLA in healthy donors. The PCR ran on 60 Vbeta and 13 Jbeta primers. Profiled with immunoSEQ multiplex PCR; TCRdb holds only in-frame clones, not every one. In the table there are around 58,000 clones, 65% to 85% of which are singletons. The material sequenced was PBMCs. The source of these receptors is a female donor in good health and CMV-seronegative.

Notes on this clone: The junction shows a germline mismatch at one end, possibly a read error. The J gene is TRBJ2-7, the V gene TRBV30, with D unclear. Germline V gives CDR1 GTSNPN, CDR2 SVGIG (reference sequence). CDR3 length equals 12 residues. The CDR3 region has the DNA TGTGCCTGGAGTATCCGGTTCGGTCCTCTAAAATTC. Translating gives CAWSIRFGPLKF.

The gene calls are TRBV5-4 and TRBJ1-5; D gene uncertain. CDR3 length equals 14 residues. Trimming removed 2 bases from V and 5 bases from J, with 11 bases in between. In germline, CDR1 is SGHNT, CDR2 YYREEE (reference sequence). As DNA, the CDR3 is TGTGCCAGCAGCTTAGCGGGGAGCGATCAGCCCCAGCATTTT. The encoded protein is CASSLAGSDQPQHF.

This rearrangement joins TRBV7-9 to TRBJ1-5; D not certain. With 5 bases removed from V and 8 bases from J, the gap between germline ends came to 10 bases. Germline CDR1 reads SEHNR; CDR2 reads FQNEAQ (reference sequence). The length of the CDR3 is 12 residues. The CDR3 loop reads CASSAGSEPQHF. CDR3 DNA: TGTGCCAGCAGCGCCGGGAGTGAGCCCCAGCATTTT.

J is TRBJ1-2 and V is TRBV10-3, with unresolved D. V gave up 2 bases and J gave up 2 bases, with 9 bases separating them. Germline values: CDR1 ENHRY, CDR2 SYGVKD. The CDR3 has 14 residues. Here the CDR3 reads CAISETDKNYGYTF. As DNA, the CDR3 is TGTGCCATCAGTGAGACCGACAAGAACTATGGCTACACCTTC.

The chain carries TRBV28 and TRBJ2-1; 7 bases are shared with TRBD1. CDR3 length: 15 residues. Germline values: CDR1 MDHEN, CDR2 SYDVKM. J was trimmed by 14 bases and V by 3 bases; bases with no gene match: 16. CDR3 amino acids: CASSFFWPTGTEKFF. For the CDR3, the DNA is TGTGCCAGCAGTTTTTTTTGGCCGACCGGGACAGAGAAGTTCTTC.

This clone was counted a single time. V usage is TRBV19 and J usage is TRBJ1-2; D not certain. CDR1 is LNHDA, CDR2 SQIVND, per germline (reference sequence). The CDR3 has 15 residues. V was pared by 3 bases and J by 2 bases, with 13 bases between. This chain's CDR3 is CASSIVGGTNYGYTF. CDR3 nucleotide sequence: TGTGCCAGTAGTATCGTGGGAGGCACAAACTATGGCTACACCTTC.

This clone was observed a handful of times. CDR3 nucleotide sequence: TGCAGCGTTGAAGACCCCGGGAGCACCGGGGAGCTGTTTTTT. Its protein is CSVEDPGSTGELFF. The rearrangement uses TRBV29-1 and TRBJ2-2, with a tentative D call TRBD2 (6 bases). This CDR3 has 14 amino acids. Trimming cost V 0 bases and J 4 bases, with 9 bases left between them. The germline CDR1 and CDR2 sequences are SQVTM and ANQGSEA.

The V call is TRBV2, the J call TRBJ1-1; a possible D gene is TRBD1 (6 bases). Per the germline V gene, CDR1 is SNHLY and CDR2 is FYNNEI. The V end was cut by 7 bases, the J end by 10 bases, with 28 bases between. The CDR3 has 16 amino acids. CDR3 DNA: TGTGCCAGCAACACAAATGATCCGGGACACCCACTATTAGCTTTCTTT. It translates to CASNTNDPGHPLLAFF. The whole variable domain, filled in from reference TRBV2 and TRBJ1-1, reads EPEVTQTPSHQVTQMGQEVILRCVPISNHLYFYWYRQILGQKVEFLVSFYNNEISEKSEIFDDQFSVERPDGSNFTLKIRSTKLEDSAMYFCASNTNDPGHPLLAFFGQGTRLTVV.

The rearrangement uses TRBV7-2 and TRBJ1-3; D is unclear. The CDR3 length is 15 residues. Germline lookup yields CDR1 SGHTA and CDR2 FQGNSA. V gave up 0 bases and J gave up 0 bases, with 6 bases separating them. The CDR3 region has the DNA TGTGCCAGCAGCTTAGCACTGATCTCTGGAAACACCATATATTTT. It specifies CASSLALISGNTIYF. The complete variable domain, with remaining parts taken from reference TRBV7-2 and TRBJ1-3, reads GAGVSQSPSNKVTEKGKDVELRCDPISGHTALYWYRQSLGQGLEFLIYFQGNSAPDKSGLPSDRFSAERTGGSVSTLTIQRTQQEDSAVYLCASSLALISGNTIYFGEGSWLTVV.

This clone was detected only a few times. V is TRBV30 and J is TRBJ2-5, with D possibly being TRBD1 (5 bases). The DNA end is a closer match to TRBJ2-7, so the J assignment may be wrong. Germline CDR1 is GTSNPN and CDR2 is SVGIG (reference sequence). The length of the CDR3 is 14 residues. The CDR3 sequence is CAWSVLGQNYEQYF. The CDR3 DNA sequence: TGTGCCTGGAGTGTACTCGGACAAAACTACGAGCAGTACTTC.